The 13 T cell receptor beta chains listed next were all sequenced from one sample in a study of blood T cell repertoires in COVID-19. The table came from immunoSEQ multiplex PCR; TCRdb's copy has only in-frame clones and leaves some out. The sample carries roughly 700,000 clones, 80% to 90% recorded once. Source material: peripheral blood. The receptor set was obtained from a woman in her late teens or twenties with acute or convalescent COVID-19.

The V and J genes are TRBV7-2 and TRBJ2-3, with a weak D call TRBD2 (5 bases). V shed 4 bases and J shed 9 bases, with 14 bases lying between them. CDR1 and CDR2 from the germline V gene are SGHTA and FQGNSA. This CDR3 spans 13 amino acids. The chain's CDR3 is CASSSPGSGTQYF. Here the CDR3 DNA reads TGTGCCAGCAGCTCACCGGGGTCAGGCACGCAGTATTTT.

V and J are TRBV4-2 and TRBJ1-2; D might be TRBD1 (6 bases). V was shortened by 3 bases and J by 8 bases, with 16 bases between the two germline ends. From germline, CDR1 is LGHNA and CDR2 YNFKEQ. This CDR3 has 14 amino acids. Here the CDR3 reads CASSQVNRDGGYTF. CDR3 nucleotide sequence: TGTGCCAGCAGCCAGGTCAACAGGGATGGCGGCTACACCTTC.

CDR3 in DNA: TGCGCCAGCAGCTTGGTTAGCTTGAACACTGAAGCTTTCTTT. It translates to CASSLVSLNTEAFF. The chain joins TRBV5-1 to TRBJ1-1; no reliable D call. The CDR3 covers 14 residues. Germline CDR1 reads SGHRS; CDR2 reads YFSETQ. Trimming removed 0 bases from V and 0 bases from J, with 6 bases in between.

The chain carries TRBV25-1 and TRBJ1-2; D remains ambiguous. The CDR3 runs 16 residues. The V end lost 0 bases, the J end lost 4 bases, and 15 bases lay between the germline ends. Looked up from germline, CDR1 is MGHDK and CDR2 is SYGVNS. The CDR3 protein is CASSEYAVRSLYGYTF. The CDR3 DNA sequence: TGTGCCAGCAGTGAATACGCGGTCAGAAGCCTCTATGGCTACACCTTC.

This clone was observed a handful of times. J is TRBJ1-6 and V is TRBV19, with 7 bases lining up with TRBD1. V dropped 5 bases and J dropped 4; count of bases not matched to a gene: 5. CDR3 length: 15 residues. Germline V lookup: CDR1 LNHDA, CDR2 SQIVND (reference sequence). Written as DNA, the CDR3 is TGTGCCAGTAGTCCCGGGACAGCTTATAATTCACCCCTCCACTTT. Translation: CASSPGTAYNSPLHF.

This clone was found a few times. V and J are TRBV6-5 and TRBJ2-1, with 7 bases fitting TRBD2. Germline CDR1 is MNHEY and CDR2 is SVGAGI. The J segment lost 6 bases and the V segment lost 1 base, leaving 6 bases of the junction unmatched. This CDR3 has 15 residues. CDR3: CASSYFSSGGNEQFF. DNA of the CDR3: TGTGCCAGCAGTTACTTTTCTAGCGGTGGCAATGAGCAGTTCTTC.

The rearrangement uses TRBV30 and TRBJ1-1; 7 bases agree with TRBD1. CDR1 and CDR2 from the germline V gene are GTSNPN and SVGIG (reference sequence). The CDR3 length is 13 residues. With V trimmed by 7 bases and J by 0 bases, 5 bases remained unmatched. The CDR3 protein is CASDRKLNTEAFF. In DNA form, the CDR3 reads TGTGCCTCGGACAGGAAGCTGAACACTGAAGCTTTCTTT.

CDR3 nucleotides: TGCGCCAGCAGCTTTGGTCTGGGCACGAATACGCAGTATTTT. Protein product: CASSFGLGTNTQYF. The chain joins TRBV5-1 to TRBJ2-3; D is ambiguous. The CDR3 is 14 residues long. Trimming removed 2 bases at V and 7 bases at J, with 14 bases between. The germline V gene encodes CDR1 SGHRS and CDR2 YFSETQ.

This chain links TRBV18 with TRBJ1-2, with 8 bases that match TRBD1. The CDR3 is 16 amino acids. Germline CDR1 and CDR2: KGHSH and LQKENI. V trimming: 4 bases; J trimming: 0 bases; junction bases outside the gene matches: 7. CDR3 region: CASSHRQTGANYGYTF. CDR3 sequence (DNA): TGTGCCAGCTCACACAGACAGACAGGGGCTAACTATGGCTACACCTTC.

The genes are TRBV4-1 and TRBJ1-1; D unclear. Deletions cut 0 bases from V and 11 bases from J, with 13 bases between. In germline, CDR1 is MGHRA, CDR2 YSYEKL. The CDR3 consists of 13 residues. CDR3 in DNA: TGCGCCAGCAGCCAAGAGCCCCCACATTCGGCTTTCTTT. It translates to CASSQEPPHSAFF.

The chain couples TRBV19 to TRBJ1-1, with a tentative D call TRBD1 (6 bases). Trimming shortened V by 7 bases and J by 5 bases, and 14 bases separated the two germline ends. CDR1 and CDR2 (germline): LNHDA, SQIVND (reference sequence). The CDR3 is 13 residues long. The CDR3 reads CASKWPGETEAFF. CDR3 nucleotides: TGTGCCAGTAAGTGGCCAGGGGAGACTGAAGCTTTCTTT.

This chain connects TRBV5-5 to TRBJ1-1; D gene ambiguous. V shed 6 bases and J shed 4 bases, with 10 bases lying between them. Germline loops: CDR1 SGHKS, CDR2 YYEKEE (reference sequence). The CDR3 extends over 12 amino acids. CDR3 sequence (DNA): TGTGCCAGCATTGCGGGGAGCACTGAAGCTTTCTTT. This gives the protein CASIAGSTEAFF.

The chain is built from TRBV20-1 and TRBJ1-6; TRBD1 matches 8 bases. CDR1 is DFQATT, CDR2 SNEGSKA, per germline (reference sequence). This CDR3 is built from 16 residues. V lost 3 bases to trimming and J lost 12 bases; unmatched junction nucleotides: 16. This CDR3 reads CSASGAGQGPYRPLHF. The CDR3 bases are TGCAGTGCTAGTGGAGCAGGACAGGGACCTTATAGACCCCTCCACTTT.